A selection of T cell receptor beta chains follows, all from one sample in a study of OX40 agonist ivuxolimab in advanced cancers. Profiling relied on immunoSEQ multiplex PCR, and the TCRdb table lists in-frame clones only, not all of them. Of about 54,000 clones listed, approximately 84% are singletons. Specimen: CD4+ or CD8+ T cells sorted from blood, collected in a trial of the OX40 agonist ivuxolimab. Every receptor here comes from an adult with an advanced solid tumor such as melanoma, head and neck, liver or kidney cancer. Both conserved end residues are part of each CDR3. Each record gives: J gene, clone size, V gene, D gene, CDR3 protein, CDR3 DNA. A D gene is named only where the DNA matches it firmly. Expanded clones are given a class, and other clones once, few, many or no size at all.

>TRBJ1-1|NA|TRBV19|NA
CATRDTMNTEAFF
TGTGCCACCCGGGACACCATGAACACTGAAGCTTTCTTT
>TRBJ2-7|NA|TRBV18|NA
CASSPFPGTAGETYEQYF
TGTGCCAGCTCACCATTTCCCGGGACAGCGGGGGAAACCTACGAGCAGTACTTC
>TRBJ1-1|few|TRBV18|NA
CASSPRPGNTEAFF
TGTGCCAGCTCACCGAGGCCGGGGAACACTGAAGCTTTCTTT
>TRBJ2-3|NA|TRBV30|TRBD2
CAWSPTSGRAGRTDTQYF
TGTGCCTGGAGTCCTACTAGCGGGAGGGCCGGAAGGACAGATACGCAGTATTTT
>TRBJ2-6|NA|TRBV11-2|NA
CASSLDSWGVGANVLTF
TGTGCCAGCAGCTTAGATAGTTGGGGGGTAGGGGCCAACGTCCTGACTTTC
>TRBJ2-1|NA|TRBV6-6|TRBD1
CASSYDGQGLNEQFF
TGTGCCAGCAGTTACGACGGACAGGGCCTTAATGAGCAGTTCTTC
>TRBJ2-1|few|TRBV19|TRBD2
CASSIEGLVFNEQFF
TGTGCCAGTAGTATTGAGGGACTAGTGTTTAATGAGCAGTTCTTC
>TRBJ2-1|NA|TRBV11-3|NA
CASSSGEPGNEQFF
TGTGCCAGCAGCTCAGGGGAGCCTGGTAATGAGCAGTTCTTC
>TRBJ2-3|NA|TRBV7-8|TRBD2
CASSFLAGTDTQYF
TGTGCCAGCAGCTTCCTAGCGGGCACAGATACGCAGTATTTT
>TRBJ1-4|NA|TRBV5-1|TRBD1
CASSSTGTGGAYEKLFF
TGCGCCAGCAGCAGTACCGGGACAGGGGGCGCGTATGAAAAACTGTTTTTT
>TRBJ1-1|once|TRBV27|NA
CASSLPLYTEAFF
TGTGCCAGCAGTCTCCCGCTCTACACTGAAGCTTTCTTT
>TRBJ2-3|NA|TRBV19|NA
CASSIAPGSTDTQYF
TGTGCCAGTAGTATAGCCCCGGGGAGCACAGATACGCAGTATTTT
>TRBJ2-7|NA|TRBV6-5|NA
CASSYLPFYEQYF
TGTGCCAGCAGTTACCTCCCTTTTTACGAGCAGTACTTC
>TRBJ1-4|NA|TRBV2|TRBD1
CASVRGTANEKLFF
TGTGCCAGCGTTCGAGGGACAGCTAATGAAAAACTGTTTTTT
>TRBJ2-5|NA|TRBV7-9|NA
CASSFPSPETQYF
TGTGCCAGCAGCTTTCCTAGTCCAGAGACCCAGTACTTC
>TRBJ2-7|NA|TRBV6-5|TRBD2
CASSYREAEYEQYF
TGTGCCAGCAGTTACCGGGAGGCGGAATACGAGCAGTACTTC
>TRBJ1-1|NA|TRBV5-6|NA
CASSHGQVNTEAFF
TGTGCCAGCAGCCACGGACAAGTGAACACTGAAGCTTTCTTT
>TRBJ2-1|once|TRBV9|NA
CASSVELGGAYNEQFF
TGTGCCAGCAGCGTAGAACTCGGAGGTGCCTACAATGAGCAGTTCTTC
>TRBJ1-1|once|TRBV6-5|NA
CASSKNTEAFF
TGTGCCAGCAGTAAAAACACTGAAGCTTTCTTT
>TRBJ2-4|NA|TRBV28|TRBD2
CASSLSAWGGETKNIQYF
TGTGCCAGCAGTTTGTCTGCCTGGGGGGGGGAAACCAAAAACATTCAGTACTTC
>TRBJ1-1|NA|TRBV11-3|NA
CASSLQAPDRFNTEAFF
TGTGCCAGCAGCTTACAAGCCCCCGACAGATTTAACACTGAAGCTTTCTTT
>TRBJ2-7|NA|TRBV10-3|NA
CAISVTSLSSYEQYF
TGTGCCATCAGTGTGACTTCACTCAGCTCCTACGAGCAGTACTTC
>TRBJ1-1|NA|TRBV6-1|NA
CASLPLMNTEAFF
TGTGCCAGCCTCCCCCTGATGAACACTGAAGCTTTCTTT
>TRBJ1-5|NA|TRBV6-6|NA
CASSVGTEGQPQHF
TGTGCCAGCAGTGTCGGGACTGAAGGTCAGCCCCAGCATTTT
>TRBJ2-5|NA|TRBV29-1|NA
CSVEDWAGRETQYF
TGCAGCGTTGAAGATTGGGCGGGTCGGGAGACCCAGTACTTC
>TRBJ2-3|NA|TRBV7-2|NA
CASSLGGNTDTQYF
TGTGCCAGCAGCTTAGGGGGGAACACAGATACGCAGTATTTT
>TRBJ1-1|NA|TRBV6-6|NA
CASSPERYEFTEAFF
TGTGCCAGCAGCCCGGAGAGGTACGAATTTACTGAAGCTTTCTTT
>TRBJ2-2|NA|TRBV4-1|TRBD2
CASSQGGLAGVGVGELFF
TGCGCCAGCAGCCAAGGGGGACTAGCGGGAGTTGGAGTCGGGGAGCTGTTTTTT
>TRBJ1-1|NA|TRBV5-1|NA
CASSLEVENTEAFF
TGCGCCAGCAGCTTGGAAGTGGAGAACACTGAAGCTTTCTTT
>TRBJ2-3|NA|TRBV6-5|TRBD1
CASSEQGGGTQYF
TGTGCCAGCAGTGAACAGGGGGGCGGTACGCAGTATTTT
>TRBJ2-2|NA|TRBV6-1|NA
CASSEQGQSGELFF
TGTGCCAGCAGTGAGCAGGGGCAATCCGGGGAGCTGTTTTTT
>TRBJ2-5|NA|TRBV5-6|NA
CASSLAGRGSETQYF
TGTGCCAGCAGCTTGGCGGGCAGGGGATCTGAGACCCAGTACTTC